This T cell receptor (beta chain) was recovered during a study of cytomegalovirus exposure and HLA in healthy donors. The CDR3 loop spans 13 amino acids. Germline values: CDR1 KGHSH, CDR2 LQKENI. The ends were cut back, 1 base at V and 5 bases at J, with 6 bases in the middle. In the PCR, 60 Vbeta and 13 Jbeta primers were used. Libraries were prepared by immunoSEQ multiplex PCR; TCRdb keeps only in-frame clonotypes and omits some of them. The table has around 190,000 clones, around 86% seen once. Study observations and caveats: According to a later analysis, most TCR beta chains associated with CMV appeared HLA-restricted. An analysis that was carried out later associated 15,000 to 20,000 TCR beta sequences with HLA alleles at 0.05 false discovery rate.

With respect to this clone: Its antigen is unidentified. The sample has other DNA sequences that encode this CDR3 too.

The source is a woman between 18 and 29 years old in good health and CMV-seronegative. This chain joins TRBV18 and TRBJ1-5, with D possibly being TRBD1 (5 bases). Sequenced sample: PBMCs. The chain's CDR3 is CASSPQGDQPQHF. CDR3 nucleotide sequence: TGTGCCAGCTCACCACAAGGGGATCAGCCCCAGCATTTT.